This is a list of T cell receptor beta chains from one sample in a study of blood T cells in healthy people across ages. TCRdb itself ran the 5' RACE reads through MiXCR, one entry per CDR3 protein. The data hold approximately 490,000 distinct CDR3 sequences, with more than 20% observed a single time. The same data also contributed to another study, on T cells of mothers and their children.

Specimen: blood. These receptors originate from a boy younger than 18 in good health. Each CDR3 is given with its conserved first and last residue. Each record gives: V gene, CDR3 length, J gene, clone size, D gene, CDR3 protein, CDR3 DNA. A D gene is named only where the DNA matches it firmly. Expanded clones are given a class, and other clones once, few, many or no size at all.

V gene: TRBV7-2; CDR3 length: 15; J gene: TRBJ2-7; clone size: NA; D gene: NA; CDR3 protein: CASSLAGPVSYEQYF; CDR3 DNA: TGTGCCAGCAGCTTAGCGGGACCGGTCTCCTACGAGCAGTACTTC
V gene: TRBV7-9; CDR3 length: 18; J gene: TRBJ2-1; clone size: NA; D gene: NA; CDR3 protein: CASSLGGLGAQEKNEQFF; CDR3 DNA: TGTGCCAGCAGCTTAGGTGGGCTCGGGGCACAAGAAAAGAATGAGCAGTTCTTC
V gene: TRBV6-6; CDR3 length: 15; J gene: TRBJ2-3; clone size: few; D gene: NA; CDR3 protein: CASSRRGEGTDTQYF; CDR3 DNA: TGTGCCAGCAGTAGGAGGGGGGAGGGGACAGATACGCAGTATTTT
V gene: TRBV20-1; CDR3 length: 15; J gene: TRBJ1-2; clone size: NA; D gene: NA; CDR3 protein: CSALEESGGPYGYTF; CDR3 DNA: TGCAGTGCTTTGGAGGAGTCGGGGGGGCCCTATGGCTACACCTTC
V gene: TRBV6-2/TRBV6-3; CDR3 length: 17; J gene: TRBJ2-7; clone size: NA; D gene: NA; CDR3 protein: CASSYRLAEARFYEQYF; CDR3 DNA: TGTGCCAGCAGTTACAGGCTAGCTGAAGCCAGGTTCTACGAGCAGTACTTC
V gene: TRBV15; CDR3 length: 16; J gene: TRBJ2-2; clone size: few; D gene: TRBD1; CDR3 protein: CATSRVAGGNTGELFF; CDR3 DNA: TGTGCCACCAGCAGAGTAGCAGGGGGCAACACCGGGGAGCTGTTTTTT
V gene: TRBV7-8; CDR3 length: 15; J gene: TRBJ2-1; clone size: few; D gene: TRBD1; CDR3 protein: CASSLLRDRVNEQFF; CDR3 DNA: TGTGCCAGCAGCCTCCTCCGGGACAGAGTGAATGAGCAGTTCTTC
V gene: TRBV7-2; CDR3 length: 15; J gene: TRBJ1-1; clone size: NA; D gene: NA; CDR3 protein: CASSLSPGTNTEAFF; CDR3 DNA: TGTGCCAGCAGCCTGAGCCCCGGGACGAACACTGAAGCTTTCTTT
V gene: TRBV6-5; CDR3 length: 14; J gene: TRBJ1-4; clone size: NA; D gene: NA; CDR3 protein: CASSLGALNEKLFF; CDR3 DNA: TGTGCCAGCAGTTTGGGGGCCCTTAATGAAAAACTGTTTTTT
V gene: TRBV5-5; CDR3 length: 15; J gene: TRBJ2-7; clone size: NA; D gene: NA; CDR3 protein: CASSFVEGASNEQYF; CDR3 DNA: TGTGCCAGCAGCTTCGTCGAAGGGGCCTCTAACGAGCAGTACTTC
V gene: TRBV7-9; CDR3 length: 16; J gene: TRBJ2-2; clone size: NA; D gene: NA; CDR3 protein: CASSSVSRGSTGELFF; CDR3 DNA: TGTGCCAGCAGCTCAGTTAGCCGGGGGAGCACCGGGGAGCTGTTTTTT
V gene: TRBV28; CDR3 length: 16; J gene: TRBJ2-6; clone size: NA; D gene: NA; CDR3 protein: CASSLVRVSGANVLTF; CDR3 DNA: TGTGCCAGCAGTTTAGTCAGGGTGTCTGGGGCCAACGTCCTGACTTTC
V gene: TRBV10-3; CDR3 length: 15; J gene: TRBJ2-5; clone size: NA; D gene: TRBD2; CDR3 protein: CAISGLAGGQETQYF; CDR3 DNA: TGTGCCATCAGTGGTCTAGCGGGAGGGCAAGAGACCCAGTACTTC
V gene: TRBV20-1; CDR3 length: 15; J gene: TRBJ2-3; clone size: few; D gene: NA; CDR3 protein: CSAGLLLRSGDTQYF; CDR3 DNA: TGCAGTGCGGGACTGCTGTTAAGGTCAGGAGATACGCAGTATTTT
V gene: TRBV4-2; CDR3 length: 13; J gene: TRBJ1-1; clone size: NA; D gene: NA; CDR3 protein: CASNFKPNTEAFF; CDR3 DNA: TGTGCCAGCAATTTTAAACCGAACACTGAAGCTTTCTTT
V gene: TRBV4-1; CDR3 length: 15; J gene: TRBJ1-3; clone size: NA; D gene: NA; CDR3 protein: CASSQERGSGNTIYF; CDR3 DNA: TGCGCCAGCAGCCAAGAAAGAGGGTCTGGAAACACCATATATTTT
V gene: TRBV3-1; CDR3 length: 16; J gene: TRBJ2-2; clone size: NA; D gene: NA; CDR3 protein: CASSSPPRLNTGELFF; CDR3 DNA: TGTGCCAGCAGCTCTCCGCCGAGACTTAACACCGGGGAGCTGTTTTTT
V gene: TRBV20-1; CDR3 length: 14; J gene: TRBJ1-1; clone size: many; D gene: NA; CDR3 protein: CSARGVRSDTEAFF; CDR3 DNA: TGCAGTGCTAGAGGAGTCAGGTCTGACACTGAAGCTTTCTTT
V gene: TRBV6-5; CDR3 length: 16; J gene: TRBJ2-5; clone size: NA; D gene: TRBD1; CDR3 protein: CASSYSIQGARETQYF; CDR3 DNA: TGTGCCAGCAGTTACTCGATACAGGGGGCGAGAGAGACCCAGTACTTC
V gene: TRBV7-9; CDR3 length: 13; J gene: TRBJ1-1; clone size: NA; D gene: NA; CDR3 protein: CASETRGVDEAFF; CDR3 DNA: TGTGCCAGCGAGACCCGGGGGGTCGACGAAGCTTTCTTT
V gene: TRBV12-3/TRBV12-4; CDR3 length: 17; J gene: TRBJ2-7; clone size: few; D gene: TRBD2; CDR3 protein: CASSPQRAGTRGVEQYF; CDR3 DNA: TGTGCCAGCAGTCCTCAGAGAGCGGGAACCCGTGGTGTAGAGCAGTACTTC
V gene: TRBV4-1; CDR3 length: 13; J gene: TRBJ2-7; clone size: NA; D gene: TRBD1; CDR3 protein: CASSTGTVVEQYF; CDR3 DNA: TGCGCCAGCAGCACCGGGACAGTGGTCGAGCAGTACTTC
V gene: TRBV9; CDR3 length: 14; J gene: TRBJ1-1; clone size: NA; D gene: NA; CDR3 protein: CASSVLGAPTEAFF; CDR3 DNA: TGTGCCAGCAGCGTGTTGGGGGCGCCCACTGAAGCTTTCTTT
V gene: TRBV12-5; CDR3 length: 14; J gene: TRBJ2-3; clone size: NA; D gene: NA; CDR3 protein: CASGLSTTPDTQYF; CDR3 DNA: TGTGCTAGTGGTTTGAGTACAACCCCAGATACGCAGTATTTT
V gene: TRBV7-9; CDR3 length: 14; J gene: TRBJ1-4; clone size: NA; D gene: NA; CDR3 protein: CASSLLSSHEKLFF; CDR3 DNA: TGTGCCAGCAGCTTATTATCGAGCCATGAAAAACTGTTTTTT
V gene: TRBV27; CDR3 length: 18; J gene: TRBJ1-1; clone size: NA; D gene: NA; CDR3 protein: CASSLSPGRAFMNTEAFF; CDR3 DNA: TGTGCCAGCAGTTTAAGCCCGGGACGGGCATTTATGAACACTGAAGCTTTCTTT
V gene: TRBV7-9; CDR3 length: 14; J gene: TRBJ2-5; clone size: few; D gene: TRBD1; CDR3 protein: CASSSGQGEETQYF; CDR3 DNA: TGTGCCAGCAGCTCCGGGCAGGGGGAAGAGACCCAGTACTTC
V gene: TRBV10-3; CDR3 length: 12; J gene: TRBJ1-1; clone size: NA; D gene: TRBD1; CDR3 protein: CAISQGEATAFF; CDR3 DNA: TGTGCCATCAGCCAGGGGGAAGCCACAGCTTTCTTT
V gene: TRBV4-3; CDR3 length: 13; J gene: TRBJ1-4; clone size: NA; D gene: NA; CDR3 protein: CASSQETGEKLFF; CDR3 DNA: TGCGCCAGCAGCCAAGAAACAGGAGAAAAACTGTTTTTT
V gene: TRBV4-3; CDR3 length: 16; J gene: TRBJ1-6; clone size: NA; D gene: NA; CDR3 protein: CASSPHEGTDNSPLHF; CDR3 DNA: TGCGCCAGCAGCCCGCACGAGGGGACCGATAATTCACCCCTCCACTTT
V gene: TRBV6-1; CDR3 length: 12; J gene: TRBJ2-7; clone size: NA; D gene: NA; CDR3 protein: CASSEPEWEQYF; CDR3 DNA: TGTGCCAGCAGTGAACCAGAATGGGAGCAGTACTTC
V gene: TRBV29-1; CDR3 length: 14; J gene: TRBJ2-5; clone size: many; D gene: NA; CDR3 protein: CSVGSALGTETQYF; CDR3 DNA: TGCAGCGTTGGATCGGCGTTGGGAACGGAGACCCAGTACTTC
V gene: TRBV10-3; CDR3 length: 14; J gene: TRBJ1-2; clone size: few; D gene: TRBD1; CDR3 protein: CAISERTGADGYTF; CDR3 DNA: TGTGCCATCAGTGAGCGGACAGGGGCTGATGGCTACACCTTC
V gene: TRBV3-1; CDR3 length: 16; J gene: TRBJ2-7; clone size: few; D gene: TRBD2; CDR3 protein: CASSQGLAGEGYEQYF; CDR3 DNA: TGTGCCAGCAGCCAAGGACTAGCGGGGGAAGGCTACGAGCAGTACTTC
V gene: TRBV2; CDR3 length: 14; J gene: TRBJ2-7; clone size: NA; D gene: NA; CDR3 protein: CASSERGAQYEQYF; CDR3 DNA: TGTGCCAGCAGTGAAAGGGGGGCGCAGTACGAGCAGTACTTC
V gene: TRBV4-3; CDR3 length: 17; J gene: TRBJ2-1; clone size: few; D gene: NA; CDR3 protein: CASSQVPPLVAHNEQFF; CDR3 DNA: TGCGCCAGCAGCCAAGTCCCTCCACTAGTAGCCCACAATGAGCAGTTCTTC
V gene: TRBV25-1; CDR3 length: 17; J gene: TRBJ1-1; clone size: NA; D gene: NA; CDR3 protein: CASSSSRALVMNTEAFF; CDR3 DNA: TGTGCCAGCAGTTCTAGCAGGGCCTTGGTGATGAACACTGAAGCTTTCTTT
V gene: TRBV7-3; CDR3 length: 13; J gene: TRBJ2-1; clone size: NA; D gene: NA; CDR3 protein: CASSSLTRNEQFF; CDR3 DNA: TGTGCCAGCAGCTCGCTGACACGGAATGAGCAGTTCTTC
V gene: TRBV7-9; CDR3 length: 12; J gene: TRBJ2-7; clone size: NA; D gene: NA; CDR3 protein: CASRKGMHKQYF; CDR3 DNA: TGTGCCAGCAGGAAGGGAATGCACAAGCAGTACTTC
V gene: TRBV4-1; CDR3 length: 15; J gene: TRBJ1-6; clone size: few; D gene: NA; CDR3 protein: CASSQDGSYNSPLHF; CDR3 DNA: TGCGCCAGCAGCCAAGATGGGAGTTATAATTCACCCCTCCACTTT
V gene: TRBV14; CDR3 length: 18; J gene: TRBJ2-7; clone size: few; D gene: TRBD1; CDR3 protein: CASSPTTAAGGWEYEQYF; CDR3 DNA: TGTGCCAGCAGCCCGACAACAGCCGCAGGGGGTTGGGAGTACGAGCAGTACTTC
V gene: TRBV6-1; CDR3 length: 14; J gene: TRBJ2-1; clone size: NA; D gene: TRBD1; CDR3 protein: CASSWGTAYNEQFF; CDR3 DNA: TGTGCCAGCAGTTGGGGGACAGCCTACAATGAGCAGTTCTTC